The 2 T cell receptor beta chains below all came from one sample that was sequenced in a study of blood T cell repertoires in COVID-19. Only in-frame clones appear in the TCRdb table, and some are missing; sequencing was by immunoSEQ multiplex PCR. The sample has approximately 200,000 clones, approximately 85% seen once. The material sequenced was PBMCs or T cells enriched from blood (not recorded which). These receptor sequences come from a man aged 35 to 55 who had recovered from COVID-19.

The chain uses TRBV12-3 or TRBV12-4 and TRBJ2-5; D unresolved. Trimming left V 6 bases short and J 5 bases short, with 10 bases between. This CDR3 region has 12 residues. The CDR3 spells CASSEVRETQYF. CDR3 in DNA: TGTGCCAGCAGCGAAGTTCGGGAGACCCAGTACTTC.

J is TRBJ2-1 and V is TRBV28; 8 bases agree with TRBD2. The CDR3 loop spans 14 amino acids. The V segment lost 5 bases and the J segment 9 bases; nucleotides outside the gene matches: 9. Germline lookup yields CDR1 MDHEN and CDR2 SYDVKM. As DNA, the CDR3 is TGTGCCAGCAGTCTAGCGGGCGTTCTTGGTGAGCAGTTCTTC. Amino acid sequence: CASSLAGVLGEQFF.